A selection of T cell receptor beta chains follows, all from one sample in a study of CD4 T cells in relation to SARS-CoV-2 and coronaviruses. The antigens of these receptors remain unknown. This table comes from immunoSEQ multiplex PCR, and its TCRdb copy is limited to in-frame clones, with some not included. The sample contains about 38,000 clones, under 85% of which appear only once. Sample: memory CD4+ T cells from PBMCs, cultured in vitro. The receptor set was obtained from an adult with COVID-19. Both conserved end residues are part of each CDR3. A D gene is named only where the DNA matches it firmly. Some rows mark clone size as missing; the rest say once, few, many or name a class of expanded clone.

size,V,D,J,DNA,CDR3
-,TRBV30,-,TRBJ1-4,TGTGCCTGGAGGGGGAGGCTTAATGAAAAACTGTTTTTT,CAWRGRLNEKLFF
once,TRBV19,TRBD2,TRBJ2-5,TGTGCCAGTAGTATGATGGGCGGGGGCCAAGAGACCCAGTACTTC,CASSMMGGGQETQYF
-,TRBV5-1,-,TRBJ2-3,TGCGCCAGCAGCTTAGGGGGAGCAACAACAGATACGCAGTATTTT,CASSLGGATTDTQYF
-,TRBV18,TRBD1,TRBJ1-1,TGTGCCAGCTCAACTGGGACAGGGCCTCGTGAAGCTTTCTTT,CASSTGTGPREAFF
-,TRBV20-1,-,TRBJ2-1,TGCAGTGCAAAGACTAGTCTTGAGCAGTTCTTC,CSAKTSLEQFF
-,TRBV10-3,-,TRBJ2-2,TGTGCCATCGGCCTCTTGGAAGGGGAGAGAACCGGGGAGCTGTTTTTT,CAIGLLEGERTGELFF
-,TRBV4-3,-,TRBJ2-3,TGCGCCAGCAGCCAAGTATACCGGTACACAGATACGCAGTATTTT,CASSQVYRYTDTQYF
-,TRBV7-9,TRBD2,TRBJ2-2,TGTGCCAGCTGCTTCTCTAGCGGGAGTTTCCCCGGGGAGCTGTTTTTT,CASCFSSGSFPGELFF
once,TRBV29-1,-,TRBJ1-5,TGCAGCGTTGACGGGAGTAATCAGCCCCAGCATTTT,CSVDGSNQPQHF
-,TRBV18,-,TRBJ1-2,TGTGCCAGCTCACCACCTTCGGTCAAGAGAGAGGGAGGCTACACCTTC,CASSPPSVKREGGYTF
-,TRBV5-4,-,TRBJ2-1,TGTGCCAGCAGCTTGGAGAGCGTGCAGTTCTTC,CASSLESVQFF
-,TRBV28,-,TRBJ1-3,TGTGCCAGCAATGAGGGAGCTGGAAACACCATATATTTT,CASNEGAGNTIYF
-,TRBV28,-,TRBJ2-4,TGTGCCATCTCTGACCGACTAGTAGCCAAAAACATTCAGTACTTC,CAISDRLVAKNIQYF
-,TRBV7-2,-,TRBJ2-1,TGTGCCAGCAGCTTAGGTGGACCAACCTACAATGAGCAGTTCTTC,CASSLGGPTYNEQFF
-,TRBV20-1,-,TRBJ2-5,TGCAGTGCTAATGCCCGAGAGACCCAGTACTTC,CSANARETQYF
-,TRBV2,-,TRBJ2-1,TGTGCCAGCAGTAAAACAAGCGGTTCCTACAATGAGCAGTTCTTC,CASSKTSGSYNEQFF
-,TRBV19,-,TRBJ2-7,TGTGCCAGTAGACCATACGGGACTTCGGGCGAGCAGTACTTC,CASRPYGTSGEQYF
-,TRBV25-1,TRBD1,TRBJ1-2,TGTGCCAGCAGTGACCCAGGGGGCGGTAGCTATGGCTACACCTTC,CASSDPGGGSYGYTF
-,TRBV4-1,-,TRBJ1-5,TGCGCCAGCAGCCAAGATCCGGCAGGGAATCAGCCCCAGCATTTT,CASSQDPAGNQPQHF
-,TRBV21-1,-,TRBJ1-3,TGTGCCAGCAGCCTCCGGGACAGGGACCGAAACACCATATATTTT,CASSLRDRDRNTIYF
-,TRBV28,-,TRBJ2-7,TGTGCCAGCAGTTTATCAGCCTACGAGCAGTACTTC,CASSLSAYEQYF
-,TRBV11-3,-,TRBJ1-4,TGTGCCAGCAGCTTAGACCCCGGGCCCCCGGAAAAACTGTTTTTT,CASSLDPGPPEKLFF
-,TRBV6-2/TRBV6-3,-,TRBJ2-5,TGTGCCAGCAGTTACACGGTAGGGGGTTGGACCCAGTACTTC,CASSYTVGGWTQYF